This TCR beta chain emerged from a study of T cells in Graves' hyperthyroidism and ophthalmopathy. Germline CDR1 reads SGHTA; CDR2 reads FQGNSA. CDR3 length: 15 amino acids. Trimming at V came to 5 bases and at J to 3 bases, leaving 4 bases not matched to a gene. Amplification yielded TCR beta CDR3 regions, with RNA transcripts as the source. RT-PCR in the first round (using the HTBI primer set) targeted the TCR CDR3. From the multiplex PCR reads, TCRdb called clonotypes with MiXCR, one entry per CDR3 protein. The table shows 50,000 to 55,000 distinct CDR3 sequences, with around 48% occurring only once.

The material sequenced was blood. This chain joins TRBV7-2 and TRBJ2-7; 13 nucleotides line up with TRBD2. This TCR came from a woman between 50 and 59 years old with Graves' ophthalmopathy. CDR3 sequence (DNA): TGTGCCAGCAGCCCGGGACTAGCGGGGTACTACGAGCAGTACTTC. Translated, it gives CASSPGLAGYYEQYF.